This TCR beta chain was captured by sequencing in a study of patients and donors after allogeneic stem cell transplantation. TCRdb analysed the RT-PCR reads with MiXCR anew, one entry per CDR3 protein. The top ten clones hold around 55% of a sample with some 90,000 distinct CDR3 sequences, about 44% of them seen once. The CDR3 is made up of 13 amino acids. V dropped 3 bases and J dropped 3 bases, with 8 bases sitting between them. The V gene's germline CDR1 is GTSNPN and CDR2 SVGIG (reference sequence). This clonotype was observed a handful of times. The source is a human donor who was either an allogeneic HSCT recipient or a stem cell or donor lymphocyte infusion donor (not recorded which). It is not recorded whose cells these are; they may come from a transplant donor. Sequenced material: blood, either unsorted or a sorted T cell fraction (not recorded which). V gene TRBV30 combines with J gene TRBJ1-4; no reliable D call. CDR3 protein: CAWSPGPNEKLFF. In DNA form, the CDR3 reads TGTGCCTGGAGCCCGGGCCCTAATGAAAAACTGTTTTTT.